Listed here are 15 T cell receptor beta chains from one sample, sequenced in a study of T cells in Graves' hyperthyroidism and ophthalmopathy. Researchers took RNA transcripts and amplified the TCR beta CDR3 regions from them. HTBI primers were the set used in a first-round RT-PCR of the TCR CDR3. MiXCR was run by TCRdb on the multiplex PCR reads, yielding one entry per CDR3 protein. The repertoire holds approximately 410,000 distinct CDR3 sequences, with about 15% as singletons. Specimen: blood. Receptors were obtained from a man aged 18 to 29 with Graves' ophthalmopathy.

Many counts were recorded for this clonotype. This chain's CDR3 is CSASLRTSGITDTQYF. As DNA, the CDR3 is TGCAGTGCTAGCCTACGGACTAGCGGAATCACAGATACGCAGTATTTT. J is TRBJ2-3 and V is TRBV20-1; 10 bases match TRBD2. V was clipped by 3 bases and J by 2 bases; unmatched bases: 8. The germline V gene encodes CDR1 DFQATT and CDR2 SNEGSKA (reference sequence). The CDR3 extends over 16 amino acids.

This clonotype has at least ten counts. The J gene is TRBJ2-1, the V gene TRBV29-1, with TRBD2 identical over 7 bases. Germline lookup yields CDR1 SQVTM and CDR2 ANQGSEA. The CDR3 sequence is 14 residues long. With V trimmed by 1 base and J by 5 bases, 5 bases remained unmatched. CDR3 coding DNA: TGCAGCGTTGAAGCGGGGGGAGTAAACAATGAGCAGTTCTTC. The encoded protein is CSVEAGGVNNEQFF.

At least ten counts were recorded for this clonotype. This chain links TRBV6-1 with TRBJ2-1; D is perhaps TRBD2 (5 bases). The V and J ends lost 6 bases and 1 base respectively, with 10 bases between them. Germline V gives CDR1 MNHNS, CDR2 SASEGT. This CDR3 contains 14 residues. The CDR3 nucleotides are TGTGCCAGCAGGGAGGACTGGTCCTACAATGAGCAGTTCTTC. Encoded protein: CASREDWSYNEQFF.

This sequence joins TRBV7-9 and TRBJ2-3, with TRBD2 identical over 9 bases. The V and J ends lost 6 bases and 4 bases, in that order; junction bases with no gene match: 8. Germline loops: CDR1 SEHNR, CDR2 FQNEAQ (reference sequence). CDR3 length: 15 residues. The CDR3 DNA reads TGTGCCAGCAGTCCTCAGCGGGAGGTGGCAGATACGCAGTATTTT. Protein product: CASSPQREVADTQYF.

This chain joins TRBV6-1 and TRBJ2-7, with D possibly matching TRBD1 (5 bases). CDR3 length: 14 residues. Germline V gives CDR1 MNHNS, CDR2 SASEGT. Deletions cut 6 bases from V and 0 bases from J, with 12 bases between. CDR3 coding DNA: TGTGCCAGCAGATTCGGCAGGGACTCCTACGAGCAGTACTTC. Its translation: CASRFGRDSYEQYF.

The sample holds a few counts of this clonotype. The chain links TRBV6-5 to TRBJ1-4; no definite D call. V shed 0 bases and J shed 6 bases, with 8 bases lying between them. Germline CDR1 MNHEY, CDR2 SVGAGI. This CDR3 has 14 amino acids. Written as DNA, the CDR3 is TGTGCCAGCAGTTACTCTTGGGGTGATGAAAAACTGTTTTTT. Protein sequence: CASSYSWGDEKLFF.

Notes on this clonotype: This may arise from a read error, as a much more abundant clone is one base away. This chain connects TRBV5-1 to TRBJ2-2, with 7 bases identical to TRBD2. CDR1 is SGHRS, CDR2 YFSETQ, per germline. The CDR3 totals 16 residues. Trimming removed 0 bases from V and 0 bases from J; junction bases left unmatched: 2. CDR3 loop: CASSLVSGTNTGELFF. The CDR3 DNA reads TGCGCCAGCAGCTTGGTAAGCGGGACGAACACCGGGGAGCTGTTTTTT.

This clonotype has ten or more counts. V gene TRBV6-5 combines with J gene TRBJ2-3; 14 bases map to TRBD2. The V gene end was trimmed by 2 bases and the J gene end by 0 bases; junction bases not matched to a gene: 10. Germline CDR1 is MNHEY and CDR2 is SVGAGI. The CDR3 spans 20 residues. This CDR3 reads CASSYGGTSGGSASTDTQYF. DNA of the CDR3: TGTGCCAGCAGTTACGGAGGGACTAGCGGGGGTTCTGCTAGCACAGATACGCAGTATTTT.

This clonotype was picked up many times. This chain connects TRBV5-1 to TRBJ1-2; D possibly corresponds to TRBD1 (5 bases). The V gene lost 4 bases and the J gene lost 4 bases, with 17 bases spanning the gap. This CDR3 has 15 residues. From germline, CDR1 is SGHRS and CDR2 YFSETQ. The CDR3 loop reads CASSLETDGGYGYTF. The CDR3 DNA reads as TGCGCCAGCAGCCTGGAGACAGACGGAGGCTATGGCTACACCTTC. The variable domain in full, completed from reference TRBV5-1 and TRBJ1-2, reads KAGVTQTPRYLIKTRGQQVTLSCSPISGHRSVSWYQQTPGQGLQFLFEYFSETQRNKGNFPGRFSGRQFSNSRSEMNVSTLELGDSALYLCASSLETDGGYGYTFGSGTRLTVV.

This clonotype has ten or more counts. The chain employs TRBV9 and TRBJ2-5; 13 nucleotides line up with TRBD2. The V gene end was trimmed by 2 bases and the J gene end by 5 bases; junction bases not matched to a gene: 3. This CDR3 is built from 15 residues. Germline V gene lookup returns CDR1 SGDLS and CDR2 YYNGEE. CDR3 sequence reads: CASSVGTSGIETQYF. The CDR3 bases are TGTGCCAGCAGCGTTGGGACTAGCGGGATTGAGACCCAGTACTTC.

This clonotype was counted ten times or more. The chain couples TRBV20-1 to TRBJ2-1; D perhaps matches TRBD2 (5 bases). V shed 5 bases and J shed 0 bases, with 11 bases lying between them. This CDR3 is 14 amino acids long. From germline, CDR1 is DFQATT and CDR2 SNEGSKA (reference sequence). The CDR3 here is CSALALSSYNEQFF. CDR3 coding DNA: TGCAGTGCTCTAGCCCTGAGCTCCTACAATGAGCAGTTCTTC.

The sample holds many counts of this clonotype. The chain has TRBV2 and TRBJ1-2; possibly TRBD1 for D (6 bases). V shed 0 bases and J shed 4 bases, with 15 bases lying between them. The V gene's germline CDR1 is SNHLY and CDR2 FYNNEI. There are 16 residues in the CDR3. CDR3 in amino acids: CASSEALGGLLYGYTF. CDR3 in DNA: TGTGCCAGCAGTGAAGCGCTAGGGGGACTACTCTATGGCTACACCTTC.

The sample holds a few counts of this clonotype. This chain links TRBV30 with TRBJ2-5, with TRBD1 matching over 9 bases. The germline CDR1 and CDR2 sequences are GTSNPN and SVGIG (reference sequence). Trimming took 5 bases from V and 5 from J; bases not matched to a gene: 9. The CDR3 consists of 14 residues. CDR3 loop: CAWDNRGRGETQYF. As DNA, the CDR3 is TGTGCCTGGGATAACAGGGGGCGCGGTGAGACCCAGTACTTC. The complete variable domain, with remaining parts taken from reference TRBV30 and TRBJ2-5, reads SQTIHQWPATLVQPVGSPLSLECTVEGTSNPNLYWYRQAAGRGLQLLFYSVGIGQISSEVPQNLSASRPQDRQFILSSKKLLLSDSGFYLCAWDNRGRGETQYFGPGTRLLVL.

For this clonotype: A read error may be the cause here, since a much bigger clone is one base away. The rearrangement uses TRBV7-8 and TRBJ2-1; no clear D. Near its end, the DNA agrees better with TRBJ2-7, so the J call may be wrong. Germline CDR1 and CDR2: SGHVS and FQNEAQ. The CDR3 is made up of 17 amino acids. For the CDR3, the DNA is TGTGCCAGCAGCTTAGGAAGCATTCTTAGCTCCTGCAATGAGCAGTACTTC. Translating it yields CASSLGSILSSCNEQYF.

This clonotype was seen at least ten times. The rearrangement uses TRBV7-9 and TRBJ2-1, with TRBD2 matching 11 bases. Germline V gene sequence: CDR1 SEHNR, CDR2 FQNEAQ (reference sequence). The V and J ends lost 5 bases and 8 bases, in that order; junction bases with no gene match: 8. The CDR3 loop spans 15 amino acids. Here the CDR3 DNA reads TGTGCCAGCAGCCGGAATAGCGGGGGGGCACATGAGCAGTTCTTC. It codes for CASSRNSGGAHEQFF.